The present TCR beta chain was sequenced within a study of shared clonotypes between healthy human individuals. Germline loops: CDR1 MNHEY, CDR2 SMNVEV (reference sequence). The CDR3 contains 14 residues. Losses at the gene ends were 3 bases for V and 5 bases for J; bases not matched to a gene: 3. Assay used: immunoSEQ multiplex PCR; TCRdb lists only in-frame clones, some missing. In the table there are 300,000 to 350,000 clones, less than 75% of which are singletons. The sample taken for sequencing was memory CD4+ T cells sorted from blood. Sample subset: CD45RA-negative fraction. V and J are TRBV27 and TRBJ2-1; TRBD2 agrees at 8 bases. This clonotype was sampled from a man aged 25 to 40 in good health. The CDR3 reads CASSLREVDNEQFF. CDR3 sequence (DNA): TGTGCCAGCAGTTTGCGGGAGGTCGACAATGAGCAGTTCTTC.